This T cell receptor beta chain originates from a study of blood T cell repertoires in COVID-19. This clone was seen only a few times. The germline gives CDR1 LGHNA, CDR2 YNFKEQ. Trimming cost V 1 base and J 1 base, with 13 bases left between them. The CDR3 consists of 17 residues. Per the study methods: Estimation of nucleated cell counts was performed using reference gene primer amplification. Here immunoSEQ multiplex PCR was the method, and the copy in TCRdb shows in-frame clones only, minus some. The V and J calls and clone size were taken over from that table, and D and trimming were inferred from the DNA. This table holds 250,000 to 350,000 clones, more than 70% found once.

The sequence derives from a woman aged 50 to 60 with acute or convalescent COVID-19. The chain combines TRBV4-2 with TRBJ2-2, with TRBD1 as a possible D gene (6 bases). What was sequenced was peripheral blood. The CDR3 sequence: CASSQGSGTKNTGELFF. CDR3 nucleotide sequence: TGTGCCAGCAGCCAAGGTTCGGGGACAAAGAACACCGGGGAGCTGTTTTTT.